The 4 T cell receptor beta chains reported below all come from one sample, sequenced in a study of blood T cells in healthy people across ages. A second PCR, run for roughly 7 to 11 cycles, used a sample-barcoded 5' primer plus a J-beta primer mix. Each CDR3 protein gets one entry after TCRdb re-called the 5' RACE reads with MiXCR. The table lists fewer than 950,000 distinct CDR3 sequences, around 34% of them singletons, with 13% in the top ten. The sample consisted of blood. These receptors were obtained from a man between 18 and 29 years old in good health.

The chain employs TRBV2 and TRBJ2-4, with a tentative D call TRBD1 (7 bases). Germline V lookup: CDR1 SNHLY, CDR2 FYNNEI. This CDR3 is built from 13 residues. V lost 8 bases and J 7 bases, leaving 15 bases between the germline ends. The CDR3: CASGGSGGNIQYF. CDR3 in DNA: TGTGCCAGCGGAGGGTCAGGGGGGAACATTCAGTACTTC.

This clonotype came up many times. The chain has TRBV12-3 or TRBV12-4 and TRBJ2-1; TRBD2 might be the D (6 bases). V lost 5 bases and J lost 10, with 21 bases in between. CDR3 size: 15 residues. The CDR3 here is CASSHTGTPKGEQFF. The CDR3 nucleotides are TGTGCCAGCAGTCACACCGGGACTCCCAAAGGGGAGCAGTTCTTC.

This clonotype occurred many times. The chain uses TRBV5-1 and TRBJ1-1; the match to TRBD1 covers 8 bases. The V gene end was trimmed by 1 base and the J gene end by 6 bases; junction bases not matched to a gene: 5. CDR1 is SGHRS and CDR2 is YFSETQ in the germline V gene. The CDR3 totals 14 residues. The CDR3 DNA follows: TGCGCCAGCAGCTTGACAGGGGGAGCGGCTGAAGCTTTCTTT. It encodes CASSLTGGAAEAFF.

This clonotype came up once. The chain is built from TRBV20-1 and TRBJ1-1, with D possibly being TRBD1 (6 bases). V lost 2 bases, J lost 5 bases, and 18 bases lay in between. The CDR3 is 15 amino acids. The germline V gene encodes CDR1 DFQATT and CDR2 SNEGSKA (reference sequence). The chain's CDR3 is CSARSPPTGRTEAFF. DNA for the CDR3: TGCAGTGCTAGATCCCCCCCGACAGGCCGGACTGAAGCTTTCTTT.